The present T cell receptor (beta chain) was sequenced within a study of early T cells in non-severe SARS-CoV-2 infection. Whole-study context: Sequenced bulk RNA came from whole blood that was unsorted, and chains were unpaired. Study outcomes and limitations: Matching results from VDJdb favored anti-spike CD8 responses, leaving private and CD4 specificities undetected.

The length of the CDR3 is 14 residues. The germline V gene has CDR1 SGHAT and CDR2 FQDESV (reference sequence). V was cut by 0 bases and J by 2 bases, with 4 bases left in between. This clonotype was counted a single time. Its specificity is unknown. Attachment of unique molecular identifiers was made to individual cDNA molecules. TCRdb used MiXCR to reprocess the 5' RACE reads, holding one entry per CDR3 protein. The top ten hold roughly 5.5% of the sample, which has tens of thousands of distinct CDR3 sequences, roughly 10% seen once. The chain has TRBV11-1 and TRBJ2-2; D unclear. The receptor was derived from an adult who was a healthcare worker with PCR-confirmed SARS-CoV-2 infection or an uninfected control (not recorded which). The material was whole blood, obtained at baseline. CDR3 residues: CASSLAGNTGELFF. CDR3 in DNA: TGTGCCAGCAGCTTAGCGGGAAACACCGGGGAGCTGTTTTTT.